This T cell receptor (beta chain) was captured by sequencing in a study of beta chain features in type 1 diabetes. As for the study in general: Over all samples combined, 107,917,701 sorted cells were examined.

The investigators reverse transcribed all of the isolated RNA, so they sequenced expressed TCRB transcripts. Produced via immunoSEQ multiplex PCR; TCRdb's table is partial and in-frame only. The sample lists about 230,000 clones, 7.5% to 10% seen once, with 0.03% to 0.04% in the top ten. This clone was picked up a small number of times. The antigen remains unidentified. Study results and caveats: Type 1 diabetes patients showed a moderate but significant shortening of TCRB CDR3s in all four CD4+ subsets.

The sequencing sample was made of naive CD4+ T cells from blood. The sequence came from a woman between 18 and 29 years old in good health.

CDR3 sequence: CASSPTTGSHLRNTEAFF. CDR3 nucleotide sequence: TGTGCCAGCAGCCCAACGACAGGGTCGCACCTTAGGAACACTGAAGCTTTCTTT. The chain is built from TRBV5-4 and TRBJ1-1; 7 bases line up with TRBD1. This CDR3 comprises 18 residues. The junction had 16 bases not matched to a gene; V was cut back by 4 bases and J by 1 base. Looked up from germline, CDR1 is SGHNT and CDR2 is YYREEE (reference sequence). The full variable domain, with the rest looked up from reference TRBV5-4 and TRBJ1-1, is ETGVTQSPTHLIKTRGQQVTLRCSSQSGHNTVSWYQQALGQGPQFIFQYYREEENGRGNFPPRFSGLQFPNYSSELNVNALELDDSALYLCASSPTTGSHLRNTEAFFGQGTRLTVV.